This entry lists 6 T cell receptor beta chains sequenced from one sample in a study of cytomegalovirus exposure and HLA in healthy donors. A multiplex PCR was run with 60 Vbeta primers and 13 Jbeta primers. Libraries were prepared by immunoSEQ multiplex PCR; TCRdb keeps only in-frame clonotypes and omits some of them. Here the sample spans over 25,000 clones, 50% to 75% being singletons. Material for sequencing was PBMCs. The receptors originated from a male donor in good health and CMV-seropositive.

The sample holds a few counts of this clone. This chain connects TRBV18 to TRBJ2-3, with 7 bases aligning to TRBD2. The CDR3 has 16 amino acids. Trimming removed 6 bases from V and 0 bases from J; junction bases left unmatched: 9. Germline values: CDR1 KGHSH, CDR2 LQKENI. Here the CDR3 reads CASSKSSGTSTDTQYF. In DNA, the CDR3 is TGTGCCAGCTCGAAGTCTAGCGGTACTAGCACAGATACGCAGTATTTT.

The genes are TRBV10-3 and TRBJ1-1; tentative D call: TRBD1 (6 bases). V lost 6 bases and J 5 bases, leaving 13 bases between the germline ends. CDR1 and CDR2 from the germline V gene are ENHRY and SYGVKD. The CDR3 is made up of 13 amino acids. The CDR3 DNA sequence: TGTGCCATCAGATGGACAGTGGGGACTGAAGCTTTCTTT. As protein: CAIRWTVGTEAFF.

The chain uses TRBV5-4 and TRBJ2-6, with 8 bases matching TRBD1. Germline CDR1 and CDR2: SGHNT and YYREEE (reference sequence). The CDR3 extends over 17 amino acids. J gave up 1 base and V 0 bases, and 3 bases lay outside the gene matches. CDR3 amino acids: CASSLAGGRSGANVLTF. DNA for the CDR3: TGTGCCAGCAGCTTGGCAGGGGGCCGTTCTGGGGCCAACGTCCTGACTTTC.

The rearrangement links TRBV7-9 to TRBJ2-1; 7 bases agree with TRBD1. CDR3 length equals 12 residues. V trimming: 4 bases; J trimming: 10 bases; junction bases outside the gene matches: 4. CDR1 and CDR2 from the germline V gene are SEHNR and FQNEAQ (reference sequence). The CDR3 sequence is CASSSTGDEQFF. CDR3 DNA sequence: TGTGCCAGCAGCTCAACAGGGGACGAGCAGTTCTTC.

This clone was recorded a few times. The chain carries TRBV7-9 and TRBJ1-2; 11 bases match TRBD1. The trim removed 5 bases at V and 6 bases at J, leaving 5 bases unmatched. CDR3 length: 14 residues. CDR1 and CDR2 (germline): SEHNR, FQNEAQ (reference sequence). The CDR3 coding sequence is TGTGCCAGCAGCCGGACAGGGGGCTACGATGGCTACACCTTC. It yields the protein CASSRTGGYDGYTF.

The gene calls are TRBV7-9 and TRBJ1-4; D is unclear. The CDR3 sequence is 13 residues long. Trimming removed 4 bases at V and 4 bases at J, with 7 bases between. Germline-derived CDR1 and CDR2 are SEHNR and FQNEAQ (reference sequence). CDR3 sequence: CASSSRFNEKLFF. The CDR3 DNA reads as TGTGCCAGCAGCTCTCGGTTTAATGAAAAACTGTTTTTT.